This note documents a single T cell receptor (beta chain) sequence. No antigen is known for it. This sample is part of a study of T cell responses to AZD1222 COVID-19 vaccine. The overall study: Pooling covered second doses at about 4 or about 12 weeks. Broader study findings: In a largely white British group with more females than males, clonal diversity was possibly underestimated. Dominant at 160-218 and 743-854, vaccine-associated CD4 TCRs also spanned spike. Baseline antibody screening turned up just six or seven seropositive AZD1222 recipients.

V gave up 0 bases and J gave up 7 bases, with 11 bases separating them. Germline CDR1 reads SGHTS; CDR2 reads YDEGEE. This CDR3 is built from 14 residues. TCRdb's copy holds only in-frame clones and misses some; the assay was immunoSEQ multiplex PCR. The data hold over 85,000 clones, with roughly 90% observed a single time. The source was peripheral blood, collected on day 0 of AZD1222 vaccination. The TCR sequence derives from an adult in good health. The gene calls are TRBV5-8 and TRBJ1-5, with TRBD1 as a possible D gene (6 bases). CDR3 region: CASSLGTGRQPQHF. The CDR3 DNA reads as TGTGCCAGCAGCTTGGGAACAGGGAGGCAGCCCCAGCATTTT.